The 10 T cell receptor beta chains presented below share a single source sample, sequenced in a study of blood T cell repertoires in COVID-19. The assay was immunoSEQ multiplex PCR, and TCRdb's table has in-frame clones only and misses some. The data hold around 120,000 clones, with roughly 79% observed a single time. Source material: peripheral blood. These receptors all stem from a human donor in a cohort sampled during active COVID-19.

This chain connects TRBV4-3 to TRBJ2-3, with TRBD1 matching 10 bases. Germline CDR1 is LGHNA and CDR2 is YSLEER. J was trimmed by 4 bases and V by 1 base; bases with no gene match: 5. This CDR3 has 16 amino acids. CDR3 nucleotides: TGCGCCAGCAGCCAAGGAAGGACAGGGGGTGCAGATACGCAGTATTTT. It translates to CASSQGRTGGADTQYF.

V gene TRBV6-1 combines with J gene TRBJ1-4; D is uncertain. Deletions cut 3 bases from V and 7 bases from J, with 15 bases between. Germline V CDR1 and CDR2: MNHNS, SASEGT. CDR3 length: 15 residues. In DNA, the CDR3 is TGTGCCAGCAGTGACCCCAGGCCCCGGGGTGAAAAACTGTTTTTT. Amino acids: CASSDPRPRGEKLFF.

This clone was observed a handful of times. V and J are TRBV6-5 and TRBJ1-6, with D perhaps TRBD1 (5 bases). V lost 6 bases, J lost 9 bases, and 9 bases lay in between. This CDR3 spans 12 amino acids. CDR1 and CDR2 (germline): MNHEY, SVGAGI. The CDR3, as DNA: TGTGCCAGCAGGGGGCGGAGTTCACCCCTCCACTTT. Amino acid sequence: CASRGRSSPLHF.

In DNA, the CDR3 is TGTGCCACCAGCAGAGATCTAGGCAGTCTCTATGGCTACACCTTC. This sequence encodes CATSRDLGSLYGYTF. The rearrangement links TRBV15 to TRBJ1-2; no clear D gene. Between the trimmed V and J ends, which lost 0 bases and 4 bases, there was a span of 12 bases. The CDR3 extends over 15 amino acids. Germline CDR1 and CDR2: LNHNV and YYDKDF (reference sequence). Together with reference TRBV15 and TRBJ1-2, the CDR3 gives the full variable domain: DAMVIQNPRYQVTQFGKPVTLSCSQTLNHNVMYWYQQKSSQAPKLLFHYYDKDFNNEADTPDNFQSRRPNTSFCFLDIRSPGLGDTAMYLCATSRDLGSLYGYTFGSGTRLTVV.

V usage is TRBV2 and J usage is TRBJ2-3; unclear D gene. CDR1 is SNHLY, CDR2 FYNNEI, per germline. V lost 4 bases, J lost 1 base, and 9 bases lay in between. CDR3 length: 14 residues. CDR3 in amino acids: CASSVSAGTDTQYF. DNA for the CDR3: TGTGCCAGCAGTGTGAGTGCGGGCACAGATACGCAGTATTTT.

The J gene is TRBJ2-3, the V gene TRBV2, with D maybe TRBD2 (5 bases). Germline V gene sequence: CDR1 SNHLY, CDR2 FYNNEI. V shed 8 bases and J shed 6 bases, with 9 bases lying between them. The CDR3 covers 11 residues. The CDR3 loop reads CASGLEDTQYF. As DNA, the CDR3 is TGTGCCAGCGGACTTGAGGATACGCAGTATTTT. Drawing the rest from reference TRBV2 and TRBJ2-3, the complete variable domain is EPEVTQTPSHQVTQMGQEVILRCVPISNHLYFYWYRQILGQKVEFLVSFYNNEISEKSEIFDDQFSVERPDGSNFTLKIRSTKLEDSAMYFCASGLEDTQYFGPGTRLTVL.

This chain joins TRBV28 and TRBJ2-7, with D perhaps TRBD2 (6 bases). CDR3 length: 13 residues. V was trimmed by 4 bases and J by 5 bases, leaving 12 bases between them. Per the germline V gene, CDR1 is MDHEN and CDR2 is SYDVKM. The CDR3: CASSSTSYHEQYF. The CDR3 bases are TGTGCCAGCAGTTCGACTAGTTACCACGAGCAGTACTTC.

The chain has TRBV19 and TRBJ2-3; maybe TRBD1 (6 bases). Per the germline V gene, CDR1 is LNHDA and CDR2 is SQIVND (reference sequence). The CDR3 extends over 16 amino acids. V was trimmed by 6 bases and J by 3 bases, leaving 19 bases between them. The CDR3 DNA sequence: TGTGCCAGTAGCTCACCGATAGGGGGATGGACAGATACGCAGTATTTT. It yields the protein CASSSPIGGWTDTQYF.

The chain is built from TRBV14 and TRBJ1-1, with TRBD1 identical over 9 bases. Germline CDR1 and CDR2: SGHDN and FVKESK. With 0 bases clipped from V and 4 bases from J, the junction kept 6 bases outside the gene matches. This CDR3 region has 16 residues. CDR3 residues: CASSQDLGQGFTEAFF. CDR3 coding DNA: TGTGCCAGCAGCCAAGACCTCGGACAGGGGTTCACTGAAGCTTTCTTT.

This clone was detected once. The rearrangement links TRBV7-8 to TRBJ1-4, with D possibly TRBD1 on 5 matching bases. This CDR3 has 14 residues. Between the trimmed V and J ends, which lost 5 bases and 7 bases, there was a span of 14 bases. Germline V lookup: CDR1 SGHVS, CDR2 FQNEAQ. The CDR3 DNA reads as TGTGCCAGCAGCGAAAGGTCCAGGGTTGAAAAACTGTTTTTT. Translation: CASSERSRVEKLFF.